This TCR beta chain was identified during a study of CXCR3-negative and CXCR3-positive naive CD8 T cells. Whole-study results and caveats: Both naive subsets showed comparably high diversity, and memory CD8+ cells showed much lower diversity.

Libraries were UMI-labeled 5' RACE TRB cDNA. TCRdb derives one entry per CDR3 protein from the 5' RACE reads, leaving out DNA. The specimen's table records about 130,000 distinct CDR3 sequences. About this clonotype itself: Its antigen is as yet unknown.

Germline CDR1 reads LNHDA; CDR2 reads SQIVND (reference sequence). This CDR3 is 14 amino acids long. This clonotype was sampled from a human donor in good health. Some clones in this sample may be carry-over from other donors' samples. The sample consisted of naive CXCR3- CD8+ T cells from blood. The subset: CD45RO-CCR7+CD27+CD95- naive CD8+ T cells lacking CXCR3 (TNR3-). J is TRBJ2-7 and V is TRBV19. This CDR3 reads CASSIGYGTDEQYF.